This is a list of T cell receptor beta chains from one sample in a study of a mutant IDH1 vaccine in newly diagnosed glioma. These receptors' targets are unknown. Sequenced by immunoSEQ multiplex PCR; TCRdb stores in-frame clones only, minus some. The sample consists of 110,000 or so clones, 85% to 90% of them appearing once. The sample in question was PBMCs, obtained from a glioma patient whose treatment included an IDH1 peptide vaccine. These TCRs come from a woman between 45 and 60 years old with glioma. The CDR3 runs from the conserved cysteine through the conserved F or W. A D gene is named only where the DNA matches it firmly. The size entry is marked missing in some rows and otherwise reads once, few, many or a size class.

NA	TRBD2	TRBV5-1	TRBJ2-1	TGCGCCAGCAGCCCCCCGGGACTAGCAACCTACAATGAGCAGTTCTTC	CASSPPGLATYNEQFF
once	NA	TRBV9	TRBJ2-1	TGTGCCAGCAGCGTAGGGGGTCCCTCTAACTACAATGAGCAGTTCTTC	CASSVGGPSNYNEQFF
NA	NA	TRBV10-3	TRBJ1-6	TGTGCCATCAGTGAGTCCGTAAGCTCCTATAATTCACCCCTCCACTTT	CAISESVSSYNSPLHF
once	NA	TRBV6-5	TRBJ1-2	TGTGCCAGCAGACAGACACTAAGCAACTATGGCTACACCTTC	CASRQTLSNYGYTF
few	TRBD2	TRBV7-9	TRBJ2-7	TGTGCCAGCAGCACCCTAGCGGGAGCCTCTCTAGCCGAGCAGTACTTC	CASSTLAGASLAEQYF
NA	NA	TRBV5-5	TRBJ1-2	TGTGCCAGCAGCTTGACCGGATCTAACTATGGCTACACCTTC	CASSLTGSNYGYTF
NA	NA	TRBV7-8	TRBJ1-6	TGTGCCAGCAGCTACTCATCGGAGGGTTCACCCCTCCACTTT	CASSYSSEGSPLHF
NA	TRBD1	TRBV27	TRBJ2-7	TGTGCCAGCAGTTTATACACAGGGGGCTCCTACGAGCAGTACTTC	CASSLYTGGSYEQYF
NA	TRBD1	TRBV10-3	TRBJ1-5	TGTGCCATCAGCCGACAGGGAAGCAATCAGCCCCAGCATTTT	CAISRQGSNQPQHF
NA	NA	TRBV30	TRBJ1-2	TGTGCCTGGAGTCCGACTAACTATGGCTACACCTTC	CAWSPTNYGYTF
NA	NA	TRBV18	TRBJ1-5	TGTGCCAGCTCACGAGCGGGCAGCAATCAGCCCCAGCATTTT	CASSRAGSNQPQHF
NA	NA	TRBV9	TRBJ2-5	TGTGCCAGCAGCGTAGAATTGGGATACCAAGAGACCCAGTACTTC	CASSVELGYQETQYF
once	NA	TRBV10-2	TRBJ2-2	TGCGCCAGCCGGCAGGATTGGGCCGGGGAGCTGTTTTTT	CASRQDWAGELFF
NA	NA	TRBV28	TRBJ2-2	TGTGCCAGCAGTTTACGTGGGCAACAGGGTCGAACCGGGGAGCTGTTTTTT	CASSLRGQQGRTGELFF
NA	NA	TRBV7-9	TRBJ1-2	TGTGCCAGCAGCTTGAGTCAGGGGACGGATGGCTACACCTTC	CASSLSQGTDGYTF
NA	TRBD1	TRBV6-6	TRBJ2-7	TGTGCCAGCAGCCCCGGACAGGGGTCCTACGAGCAGTACTTC	CASSPGQGSYEQYF
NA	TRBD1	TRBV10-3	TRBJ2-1	TGTGCCGCCGGGACAGGGGAGTACAATGAGCAGTTCTTC	CAAGTGEYNEQFF
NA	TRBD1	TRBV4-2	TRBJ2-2	TGTGCCAGCAGCCAAGACAGGGGGAGTCGCACCGGGGAGCTGTTTTTT	CASSQDRGSRTGELFF
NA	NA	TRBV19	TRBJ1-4	TGTGCCAGTAGTTCAGGAAGGGGGTTTAATGAAAAACTGTTTTTT	CASSSGRGFNEKLFF
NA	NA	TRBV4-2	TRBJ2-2	TGTGCCAGCAGCACTGGACAAGATACCGGGGAGCTGTTTTTT	CASSTGQDTGELFF
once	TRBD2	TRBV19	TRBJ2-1	TGTGCCAGTAGTCTCGCCGGGACTAGCGGGCTGGGGGGCTCCTACAATGAGCAGTTCTTC	CASSLAGTSGLGGSYNEQFF
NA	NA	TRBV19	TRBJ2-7	TGTGCCAGTAGTAAAGCTGTCTCCTACGAGCAGTACTTC	CASSKAVSYEQYF
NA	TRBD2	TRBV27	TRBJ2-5	TGTGCCAGCAGTTCCATAGCGGGAGGAGTGCAGACCCAGTACTTC	CASSSIAGGVQTQYF
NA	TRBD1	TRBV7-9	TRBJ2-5	TGTGCCAGCAGCTTCGGACAGGGGTTGGAGACCCAGTACTTC	CASSFGQGLETQYF
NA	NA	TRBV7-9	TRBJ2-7	TGTGCCAGCAGCTTAGCTTGGACTACCACCTACGAGCAGTACTTC	CASSLAWTTTYEQYF
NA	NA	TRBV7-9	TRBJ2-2	TGTGCCAGCAGACCTTCCGGGACCAAAAAGAACACCGGGGAGCTGTTTTTT	CASRPSGTKKNTGELFF
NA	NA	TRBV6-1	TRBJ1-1	TGTGCCAGCAGTGAATGGGAAAACACTGAAGCTTTCTTT	CASSEWENTEAFF
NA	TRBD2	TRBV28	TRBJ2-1	TGTGCCAGCAGTCACAGGGTAGGTCTAGCGGGAAACAATGAGCAGTTCTTC	CASSHRVGLAGNNEQFF
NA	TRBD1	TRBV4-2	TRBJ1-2	TGTGCCAGCAGCCCCGGACAGGGAGAAGGATATGGCTACACCTTC	CASSPGQGEGYGYTF
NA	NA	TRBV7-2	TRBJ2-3	TGTGCCAGCAGCTTAGCGGGGAGCACAGATACGCAGTATTTT	CASSLAGSTDTQYF
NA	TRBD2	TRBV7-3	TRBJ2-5	TGTGCCAGCAGCTTATATACTAGCGGCCAAGAGACCCAGTACTTC	CASSLYTSGQETQYF
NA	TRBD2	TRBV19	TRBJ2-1	TGTGCCACCTCGTGGGCGGGAGGGCCAAGGCAGTTGAACAATGAGCAGTTCTTC	CATSWAGGPRQLNNEQFF
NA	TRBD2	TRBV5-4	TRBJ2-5	TGTGCCAGCAGCGAATCTAGCGGGAGGGGAGAGACCCAGTACTTC	CASSESSGRGETQYF
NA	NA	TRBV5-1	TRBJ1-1	TGCGCCAGCAGAGAACAGGGAAACACTGAAGCTTTCTTT	CASREQGNTEAFF
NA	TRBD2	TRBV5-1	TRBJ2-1	TGCGCCAGCAGTGTGGCCTCTAGCGGCGTACGTGAGCAGTTCTTC	CASSVASSGVREQFF
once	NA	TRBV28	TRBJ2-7	TGTGCCAGCACCTCGGAGGCCTACGAGCAGTACTTC	CASTSEAYEQYF
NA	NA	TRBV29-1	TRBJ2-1	TGCAGCGCCAAGCGGGCCTCCTACAATGAGCAGTTCTTC	CSAKRASYNEQFF
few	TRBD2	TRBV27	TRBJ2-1	TGTGCCAGCAGCTCTAGCGGGAGGAGGCATGAGCAGTTCTTC	CASSSSGRRHEQFF